The following is a T cell receptor beta chain sequence with its context. A J-beta primer mix and a sample-barcoded 5' primer were used in a second PCR of about 7 to 12 cycles. TCRdb re-called the 5' RACE reads with MiXCR, one entry per CDR3 protein. The sample holds some 1 million distinct CDR3 sequences, more than 35% seen once. This record comes from a study of blood T cells in healthy people across ages. The CDR3 has 13 amino acids. V dropped 8 bases and J dropped 2; count of bases not matched to a gene: 5. Germline values: CDR1 MDHEN, CDR2 SYDVKM. Material for sequencing was blood. The TCR comes from an older woman in good health. The V and J genes are TRBV28 and TRBJ2-7; TRBD2 matches 8 bases. The CDR3 bases are TGTGCCAGCGGGCGGGAGGTCCCCTACGAGCAGTACTTC. Translating gives CASGREVPYEQYF.